This T cell receptor beta chain was observed in a study of T-cell reconstitution after alpha-beta-depleted transplantation in children. General study points: There were reportedly several hundred expanded graft clones from which alpha-beta T cells came about two months after transplant. T-cell counts and diversity at one year post-transplant came mainly from newly produced T cells. The study traced high day-60 TCRbeta diversity in some patients to surviving recipient T cells and thymic progenitors.

A TCRbeta library incorporating unique molecular identifiers was prepared. One entry per CDR3 protein, called by TCRdb with MiXCR from the PCR reads. The data contain hundreds of thousands of distinct CDR3 sequences, about a sixth of them singletons. Germline CDR1 and CDR2: SGHKS and YYEKEE (reference sequence). V gave up 2 bases and J gave up 4 bases, with 21 bases separating them. The CDR3 has 17 residues. For this clonotype: Its antigen is as yet unknown.

V and J are TRBV5-5 and TRBJ2-5; possibly TRBD2 for D (7 bases). This TCR derives from a male patient aged 2 to 10 who had a stem cell transplant for acute lymphoblastic leukemia, so the T cells may come from the graft donor. The sample in question was PBMCs, mostly from graft donor cells, obtained 360 days after TCRalphabeta/CD19-depleted stem cell transplant. The CDR3 coding sequence is TGTGCCAGCAGCTTTACGACGGGGGGCGTGGGGCGAGAGACCCAGTACTTC. Amino acid sequence: CASSFTTGGVGRETQYF. The complete variable domain, with remaining parts taken from reference TRBV5-5 and TRBJ2-5, reads DAGVTQSPTHLIKTRGQQVTLRCSPISGHKSVSWYQQVLGQGPQFIFQYYEKEERGRGNFPDRFSARQFPNYSSELNVNALLLGDSALYLCASSFTTGGVGRETQYFGPGTRLLVL.